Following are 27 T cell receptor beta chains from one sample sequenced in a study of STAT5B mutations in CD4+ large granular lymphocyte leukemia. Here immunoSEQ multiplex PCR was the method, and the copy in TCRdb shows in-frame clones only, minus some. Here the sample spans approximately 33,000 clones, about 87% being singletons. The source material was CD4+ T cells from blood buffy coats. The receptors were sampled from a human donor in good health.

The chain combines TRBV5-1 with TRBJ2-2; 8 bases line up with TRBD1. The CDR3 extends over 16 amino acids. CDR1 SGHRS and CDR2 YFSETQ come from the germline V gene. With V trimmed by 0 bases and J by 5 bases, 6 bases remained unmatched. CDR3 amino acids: CASSLALGQGTGELFF. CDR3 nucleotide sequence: TGCGCCAGCAGCTTGGCCCTCGGACAGGGTACCGGGGAGCTGTTTTTT.

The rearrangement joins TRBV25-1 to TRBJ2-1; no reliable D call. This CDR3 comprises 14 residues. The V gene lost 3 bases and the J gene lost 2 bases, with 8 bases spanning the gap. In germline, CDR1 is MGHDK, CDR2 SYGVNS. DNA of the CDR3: TGTGCCAGCAGTGATCCCGGACCCTACAATGAGCAGTTCTTC. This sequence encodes CASSDPGPYNEQFF. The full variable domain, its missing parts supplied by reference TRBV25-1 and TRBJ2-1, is EADIYQTPRYLVIGTGKKITLECSQTMGHDKMYWYQQDPGMELHLIHYSYGVNSTEKGDLSSESTVSRIRTEHFPLTLESARPSHTSQYLCASSDPGPYNEQFFGPGTRLTVL.

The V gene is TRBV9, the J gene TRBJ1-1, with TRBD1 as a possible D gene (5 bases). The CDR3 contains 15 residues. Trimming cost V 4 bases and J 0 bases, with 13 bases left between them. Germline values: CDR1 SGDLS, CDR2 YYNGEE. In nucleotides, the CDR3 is TGTGCCAGCAGCCCCCTTTCAGGGATGAACACTGAAGCTTTCTTT. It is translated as CASSPLSGMNTEAFF.

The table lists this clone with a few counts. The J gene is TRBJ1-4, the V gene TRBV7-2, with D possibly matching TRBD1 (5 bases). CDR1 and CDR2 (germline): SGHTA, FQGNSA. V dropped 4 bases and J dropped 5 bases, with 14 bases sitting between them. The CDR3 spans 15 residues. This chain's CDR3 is CASSSFWTPNEKLFF. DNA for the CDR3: TGTGCCAGCAGCTCGTTCTGGACACCGAATGAAAAACTGTTTTTT.

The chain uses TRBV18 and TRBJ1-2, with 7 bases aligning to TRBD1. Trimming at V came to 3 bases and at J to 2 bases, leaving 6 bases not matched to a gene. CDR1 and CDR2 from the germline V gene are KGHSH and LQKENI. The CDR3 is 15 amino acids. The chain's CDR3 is CASSPRDSLNYGYTF. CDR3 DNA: TGTGCCAGCTCACCTCGGGACAGCCTCAACTATGGCTACACCTTC. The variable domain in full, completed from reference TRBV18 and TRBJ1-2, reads NAGVMQNPRHLVRRRGQEARLRCSPMKGHSHVYWYRQLPEEGLKFMVYLQKENIIDESGMPKERFSAEFPKEGPSILRIQQVVRGDSAAYFCASSPRDSLNYGYTFGSGTRLTVV.

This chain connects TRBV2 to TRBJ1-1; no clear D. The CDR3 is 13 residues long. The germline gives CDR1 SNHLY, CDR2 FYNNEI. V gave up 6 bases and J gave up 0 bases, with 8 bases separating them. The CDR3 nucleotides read TGTGCCAGCAGGATCGACATGAACACTGAAGCTTTCTTT. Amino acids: CASRIDMNTEAFF.

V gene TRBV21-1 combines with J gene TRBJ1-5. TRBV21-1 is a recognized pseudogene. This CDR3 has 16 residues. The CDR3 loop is CASSKERRDSNQPQHF. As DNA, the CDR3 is TGTGCCAGCAGCAAAGAACGGCGGGATAGCAATCAGCCCCAGCATTTT.

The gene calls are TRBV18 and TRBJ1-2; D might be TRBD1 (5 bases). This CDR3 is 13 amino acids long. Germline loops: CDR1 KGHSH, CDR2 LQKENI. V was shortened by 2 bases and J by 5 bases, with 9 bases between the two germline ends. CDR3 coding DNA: TGTGCCAGCTCACCAGAGACAGATTATGGCTACACCTTC. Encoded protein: CASSPETDYGYTF.

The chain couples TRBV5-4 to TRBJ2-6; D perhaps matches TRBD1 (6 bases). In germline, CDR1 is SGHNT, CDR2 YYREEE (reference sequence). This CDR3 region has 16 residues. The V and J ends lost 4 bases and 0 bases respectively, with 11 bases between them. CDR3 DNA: TGTGCCAGCAGCCTAGGGGGTATCTCTGGGGCCAACGTCCTGACTTTC. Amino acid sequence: CASSLGGISGANVLTF.

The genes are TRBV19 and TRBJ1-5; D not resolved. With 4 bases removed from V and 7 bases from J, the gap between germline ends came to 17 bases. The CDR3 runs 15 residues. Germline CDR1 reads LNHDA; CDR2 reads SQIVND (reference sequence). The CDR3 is CASSRETGAWQPQHF. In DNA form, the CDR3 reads TGTGCCAGTAGTAGGGAAACGGGCGCATGGCAGCCCCAGCATTTT.

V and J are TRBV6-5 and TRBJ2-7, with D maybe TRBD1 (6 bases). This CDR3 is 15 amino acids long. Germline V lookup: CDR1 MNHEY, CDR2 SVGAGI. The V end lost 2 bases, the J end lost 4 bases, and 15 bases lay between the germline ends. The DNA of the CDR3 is TGTGCCAGCAGTTACCAGCATGGACAGCCTTACGAGCAGTACTTC. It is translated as CASSYQHGQPYEQYF.

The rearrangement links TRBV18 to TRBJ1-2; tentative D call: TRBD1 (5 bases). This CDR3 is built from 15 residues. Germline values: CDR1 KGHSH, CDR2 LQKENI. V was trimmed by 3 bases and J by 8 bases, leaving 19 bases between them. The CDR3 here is CASSPRSAVRGGYTF. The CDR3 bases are TGTGCCAGCTCACCCAGGTCGGCGGTTCGGGGCGGCTACACCTTC.

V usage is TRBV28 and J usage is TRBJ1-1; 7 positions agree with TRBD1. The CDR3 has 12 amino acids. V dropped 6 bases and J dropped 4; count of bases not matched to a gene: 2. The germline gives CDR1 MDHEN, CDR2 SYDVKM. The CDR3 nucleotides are TGTGCCAGCAGGACAGGGAGCACTGAAGCTTTCTTT. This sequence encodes CASRTGSTEAFF.

CDR3 amino acids: CASSEKGMVNEKLFF. For the CDR3, the DNA is TGTGCCAGCAGTGAAAAAGGGATGGTTAATGAAAAACTGTTTTTT. The chain links TRBV6-1 to TRBJ1-4; D gene unclear. CDR1 MNHNS and CDR2 SASEGT come from the germline V gene. With 2 bases removed from V and 4 bases from J, the gap between germline ends came to 11 bases. This CDR3 has 15 amino acids.

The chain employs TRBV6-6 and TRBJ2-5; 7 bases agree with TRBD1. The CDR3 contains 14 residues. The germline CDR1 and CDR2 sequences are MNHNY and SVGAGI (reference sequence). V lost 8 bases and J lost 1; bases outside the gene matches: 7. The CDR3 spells CASALGGAQETQYF. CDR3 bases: TGTGCCAGCGCTTTAGGGGGCGCCCAAGAGACCCAGTACTTC.

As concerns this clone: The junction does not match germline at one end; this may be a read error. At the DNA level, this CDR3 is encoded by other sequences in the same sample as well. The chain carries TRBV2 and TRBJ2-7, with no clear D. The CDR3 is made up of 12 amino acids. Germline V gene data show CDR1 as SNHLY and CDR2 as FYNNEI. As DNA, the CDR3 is TGTGCCTGCAGAGGAAGCGAATACGAGCAGTACTTC. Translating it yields CACRGSEYEQYF.

CDR3 loop: CASSQGPTGGPGDTQYF. In DNA form, the CDR3 reads TGCGCCAGCAGCCAAGGACCTACGGGGGGGCCTGGAGATACGCAGTATTTT. This chain uses TRBV4-1 with TRBJ2-3; 8 bases match TRBD2. This CDR3 comprises 17 residues. Losses at the gene ends were 1 base for V and 5 bases for J; bases not matched to a gene: 11. CDR1 MGHRA and CDR2 YSYEKL come from the germline V gene.

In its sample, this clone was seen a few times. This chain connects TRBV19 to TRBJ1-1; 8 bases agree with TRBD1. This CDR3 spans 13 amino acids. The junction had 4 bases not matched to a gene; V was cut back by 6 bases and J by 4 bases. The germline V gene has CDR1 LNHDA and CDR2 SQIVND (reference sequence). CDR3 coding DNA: TGTGCCAGTAGAACACAGGGGGGCACTGAAGCTTTCTTT. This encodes CASRTQGGTEAFF.

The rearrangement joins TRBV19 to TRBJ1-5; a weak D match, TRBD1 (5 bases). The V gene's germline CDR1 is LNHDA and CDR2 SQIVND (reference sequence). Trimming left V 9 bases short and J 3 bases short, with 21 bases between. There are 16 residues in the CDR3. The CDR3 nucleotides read TGTGCCAGCGCAACGGGGGGGAAAGTCCCCAATCAGCCCCAGCATTTT. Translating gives CASATGGKVPNQPQHF.

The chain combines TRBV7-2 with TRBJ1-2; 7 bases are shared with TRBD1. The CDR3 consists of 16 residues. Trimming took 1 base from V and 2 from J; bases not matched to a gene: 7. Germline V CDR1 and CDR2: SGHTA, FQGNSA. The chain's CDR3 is CASSLESQGDNYGYTF. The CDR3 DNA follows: TGTGCCAGCAGCTTAGAAAGCCAGGGGGACAACTATGGCTACACCTTC. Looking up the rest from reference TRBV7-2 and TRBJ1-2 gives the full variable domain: GAGVSQSPSNKVTEKGKDVELRCDPISGHTALYWYRQSLGQGLEFLIYFQGNSAPDKSGLPSDRFSAERTGGSVSTLTIQRTQQEDSAVYLCASSLESQGDNYGYTFGSGTRLTVV.

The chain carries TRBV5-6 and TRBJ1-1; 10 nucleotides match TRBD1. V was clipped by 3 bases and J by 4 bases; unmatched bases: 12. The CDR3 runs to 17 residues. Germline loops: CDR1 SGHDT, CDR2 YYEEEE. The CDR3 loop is CASSSPWTGGMGTEAFF. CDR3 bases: TGTGCCAGCAGCTCCCCTTGGACAGGGGGTATGGGCACTGAAGCTTTCTTT.

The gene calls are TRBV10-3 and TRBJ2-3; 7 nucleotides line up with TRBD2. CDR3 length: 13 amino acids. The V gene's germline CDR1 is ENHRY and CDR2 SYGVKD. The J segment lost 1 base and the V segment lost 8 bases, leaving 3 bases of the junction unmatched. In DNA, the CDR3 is TGTGCCATCTCGAGCGGGGGCACAGATACGCAGTATTTT. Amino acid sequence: CAISSGGTDTQYF.

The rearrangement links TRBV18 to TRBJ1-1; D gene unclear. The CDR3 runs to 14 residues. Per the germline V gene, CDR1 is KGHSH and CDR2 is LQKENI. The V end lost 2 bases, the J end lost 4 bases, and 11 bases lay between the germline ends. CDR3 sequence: CASSPVRAGTEAFF. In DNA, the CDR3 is TGTGCCAGCTCACCAGTTCGGGCCGGCACTGAAGCTTTCTTT.

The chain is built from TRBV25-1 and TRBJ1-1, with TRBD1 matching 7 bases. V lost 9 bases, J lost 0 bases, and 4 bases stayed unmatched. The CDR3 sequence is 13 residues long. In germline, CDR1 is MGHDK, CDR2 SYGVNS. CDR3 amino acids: CARDRNMNTEAFF. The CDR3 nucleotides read TGTGCCAGGGACAGGAACATGAACACTGAAGCTTTCTTT.

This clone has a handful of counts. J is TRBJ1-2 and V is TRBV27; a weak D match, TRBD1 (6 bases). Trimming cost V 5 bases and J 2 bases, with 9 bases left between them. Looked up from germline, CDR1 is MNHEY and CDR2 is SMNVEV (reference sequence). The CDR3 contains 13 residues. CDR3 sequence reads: CASSTGLNYGYTF. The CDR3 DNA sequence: TGTGCCAGCAGTACAGGGTTGAACTATGGCTACACCTTC.

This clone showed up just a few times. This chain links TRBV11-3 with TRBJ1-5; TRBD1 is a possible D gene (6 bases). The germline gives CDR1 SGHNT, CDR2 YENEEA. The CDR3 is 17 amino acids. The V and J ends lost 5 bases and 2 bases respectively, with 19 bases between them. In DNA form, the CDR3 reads TGTGCCAGCAGCCTATCCGGGGGCGCCGGGGGCAATCAGCCCCAGCATTTT. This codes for CASSLSGGAGGNQPQHF.

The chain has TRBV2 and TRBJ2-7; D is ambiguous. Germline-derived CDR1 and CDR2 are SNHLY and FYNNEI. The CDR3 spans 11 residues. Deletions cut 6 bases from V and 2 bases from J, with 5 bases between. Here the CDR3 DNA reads TGTGCCAGCAGCTTCGCCTACGAGCAGTACTTC. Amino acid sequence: CASSFAYEQYF.